This T cell receptor beta chain appears in the sequencing data of a study of blood T cell repertoires in COVID-19 (dated by TCRdb to the early 2020s). Notes on the research overall: The collaborator samples originated in the United States, Italy and Spain and spanned the acute and convalescent phases of COVID-19. The material from the prospective study consisted of cDNA or gDNA derived from T cells, B-cell-depleted T cells, or PBMCs. The dataset comprised deeply sampled blood TCRbeta repertoires from subjects exposed to, actively infected with, or recovered from COVID-19. A freely available public database, intended as a resource for researchers studying the immune response to SARS-CoV-2, is where the repertoires were released. Samples came from the ongoing ImmuneRACE study (first 160 participants) plus 1,254 subjects from 6 global collaborators. Nearly every sample came with metadata listing a de-identified subject ID, COVID-19 status, age in years and sex. Where HLA class I and class II types were available, the types were taken from metadata supplied by the sample provider, not from assay-based typing. What the authors observed across the whole study: The amount of clinical and demographic metadata varied by source and participant and was provided uncurated.

TCRbeta CDR3 regions were amplified from genomic DNA using the immunoSEQ Assay, a bias-controlled multiplex PCR. The published analysis was carried out like this. The number of nucleated cells in each sample was estimated by amplification of reference gene primers within the assay. To quantify the absolute abundance of each unique TCRbeta CDR3 rearrangement, sequence reads were collapsed and filtered. For each sample, productive Simpson clonality was calculated by taking the square root of Simpson's diversity index across productive rearrangements. TCRdb re-hosts the immuneACCESS table, in-frame sequences only. Its copies lack some clones; in the studies checked, an unresolved V gene accounts for under half of them, and the cause for the rest is not known. The DNA was the basis for D and trimming; V, J and clone size are from that table. The sample records 410,000 or so clones, roughly 90% of which are singletons. The ten largest clones capture less than 2% of the sample.

One collaborating source in Seattle enrolled patients while the patients were actively infected and followed the patients over time throughout the course of disease. The collaborating institutions used their own protocols to collect whole blood in K2EDTA tubes. For TCRbeta analysis, collaborators shipped samples as frozen whole blood, isolated PBMCs, or DNA extracted from either of those sample types. Measured from the cysteine to the phenylalanine, the CDR3 is 14 residues long. Kept here is only the CDR3 DNA, which spans 42 bases and is read in frame from base 1. V is reduced by 1 base and J by 2 bases, leaving a spacing of 6 bases between them. From a lookup of the germline V gene (reference sequence), CDR1 and CDR2 are GTSNPN and SVGIG. Comment on this clone: The antigen it binds to is not known. No base qualities exist here, and no much larger clone lies one base off it.

The V and J genes are TRBV30 and TRBJ2-6; matching of 6 bases hints at TRBD2 as the D gene. Sequenced: peripheral blood. This receptor was obtained from a woman aged 40 to 50 with COVID-19, enrolled during active disease. The nucleotides read TGTGCCTGGAGTGGGGGGGCTGGGGCCAACGTCCTGACTTTC. Its amino acids are CAWSGGAGANVLTF.